The 17 T cell receptor beta chains below come from one sample, sequenced in a study of shared clonotypes between healthy human individuals. Using immunoSEQ multiplex PCR, the repertoire was profiled, and TCRdb retains in-frame clones only, with some absent. The sample has just over 2,000,000 clones, roughly 96% seen once. The specimen was naive CD4+ T cells sorted from blood. Subset specified: CD45RA+ positively selected. These receptors all come from a man aged 18 to 29 in good health.

The CDR3 nucleotides are TGTGCCAGCAGCCAAGGACAGAATAATTCACCCCTCCACTTT. This gives the protein CASSQGQNNSPLHF. The chain combines TRBV7-3 with TRBJ1-6; D is perhaps TRBD1 (6 bases). Looked up from germline, CDR1 is SGHTA and CDR2 is FQGTGA. Trimming cost V 5 bases and J 5 bases, with 10 bases left between them. The CDR3 covers 14 residues.

About this clone: At the DNA level, this CDR3 is encoded by other sequences in the same sample as well. The chain uses TRBV6-5 and TRBJ1-1; no reliable D call. Trimming pared 8 bases from V and 0 bases from J, leaving 4 bases between. CDR3 size: 11 residues. From germline, CDR1 is MNHEY and CDR2 SVGAGI. CDR3 protein: CASRLNTEAFF. DNA for the CDR3: TGTGCCAGCCGATTGAACACTGAAGCTTTCTTT.

The V gene is TRBV14, the J gene TRBJ1-2; 7 nucleotides agree with TRBD1. V lost 6 bases, J lost 0 bases, and 10 bases stayed unmatched. CDR1 and CDR2 (germline): SGHDN, FVKESK. The CDR3 runs 16 residues. The CDR3 nucleotides are TGTGCCAGCAGTTTATCCGGGACAGATGCTAACTATGGCTACACCTTC. Translating it yields CASSLSGTDANYGYTF.

This clone was observed once. The chain has TRBV5-1 and TRBJ1-4, with 9 bases fitting TRBD1. Germline V gives CDR1 SGHRS, CDR2 YFSETQ. V shed 5 bases, J shed 7 bases, and the junction held 6 bases outside the gene matches. The CDR3 contains 14 residues. The CDR3 DNA follows: TGCGCCAGCAGGACCGGGACAGGGATTGAAAAACTGTTTTTT. This sequence encodes CASRTGTGIEKLFF.

The chain is built from TRBV5-1 and TRBJ1-2; unclear D gene. The CDR3 runs to 13 residues. Trimming took off 5 bases at V and 8 bases at J, with 16 bases between the two ends. Per the germline V gene, CDR1 is SGHRS and CDR2 is YFSETQ. The CDR3 reads CASSLRGSGGYTF. The CDR3 DNA reads TGCGCCAGCAGTCTAAGAGGGTCGGGCGGCTACACCTTC.

The chain links TRBV7-2 to TRBJ2-7, with D possibly TRBD1 on 6 matching bases. With 3 bases removed from V and 2 bases from J, the gap between germline ends came to 11 bases. The CDR3 sequence is 14 residues long. The germline gives CDR1 SGHTA, CDR2 FQGNSA. The CDR3 DNA follows: TGTGCCAGCAGCTTCTCAGGGGATCCCTACGAGCAGTACTTC. Protein product: CASSFSGDPYEQYF.

This chain joins TRBV28 and TRBJ2-3; no reliable D call. This CDR3 contains 12 residues. V was pared by 6 bases and J by 6 bases, with 10 bases between. Germline loops: CDR1 MDHEN, CDR2 SYDVKM. Here the CDR3 reads CASSPTPDTQYF. For the CDR3, the DNA is TGTGCCAGCAGCCCTACCCCCGATACGCAGTATTTT.

This clone was seen once. The gene calls are TRBV30 and TRBJ2-5; a weak D match, TRBD1 (5 bases). CDR1 and CDR2 (germline): GTSNPN, SVGIG (reference sequence). The V end lost 0 bases, the J end lost 5 bases, and 16 bases lay between the germline ends. The CDR3 spans 15 residues. Here the CDR3 reads CAWSVQKGATETQYF. The CDR3 DNA is TGTGCCTGGAGTGTTCAGAAAGGGGCCACGGAGACCCAGTACTTC.

This chain connects TRBV9 to TRBJ1-6; D unresolved. This CDR3 region has 18 residues. The germline CDR1 and CDR2 sequences are SGDLS and YYNGEE. V lost 3 bases, J lost 0 bases, and 16 bases lay in between. The CDR3 nucleotides are TGTGCCAGCAGCGCACTATTTCGAAGGAGCTCCTATAATTCACCCCTCCACTTT. Translation gives CASSALFRRSSYNSPLHF.

The chain joins TRBV19 to TRBJ2-1; the D is unclear. The CDR3 has 15 amino acids. Germline CDR1 LNHDA, CDR2 SQIVND (reference sequence). V shed 6 bases and J shed 2 bases, with 14 bases lying between them. CDR3 residues: CASRGQRRAYNEQFF. The CDR3 bases are TGTGCCAGTAGGGGTCAGCGCCGGGCCTACAATGAGCAGTTCTTC.

The chain links TRBV30 to TRBJ2-1; 8 positions match TRBD1. The germline CDR1 and CDR2 sequences are GTSNPN and SVGIG (reference sequence). The trim removed 7 bases at V and 0 bases at J, leaving 2 bases unmatched. The CDR3 is made up of 13 amino acids. CDR3 DNA sequence: TGTGCCTCTGGGACAGGCTCCTACAATGAGCAGTTCTTC. Translating it yields CASGTGSYNEQFF. Full variable domain (outside the CDR3, taken from reference TRBV30 and TRBJ2-1): SQTIHQWPATLVQPVGSPLSLECTVEGTSNPNLYWYRQAAGRGLQLLFYSVGIGQISSEVPQNLSASRPQDRQFILSSKKLLLSDSGFYLCASGTGSYNEQFFGPGTRLTVL.

V is TRBV7-9 and J is TRBJ2-1; D is undetermined. The V gene lost 4 bases and the J gene lost 0 bases, with 10 bases spanning the gap. This CDR3 has 15 amino acids. Germline CDR1 is SEHNR and CDR2 is FQNEAQ (reference sequence). CDR3 bases: TGTGCCAGCAGCTACCCCGGGTCCTCCTACAATGAGCAGTTCTTC. Translation: CASSYPGSSYNEQFF. Full variable domain (remainder filled in from reference TRBV7-9 and TRBJ2-1): DTGVSQNPRHKITKRGQNVTFRCDPISEHNRLYWYRQTLGQGPEFLTYFQNEAQLEKSRLLSDRFSAERPKGSFSTLEIQRTEQGDSAMYLCASSYPGSSYNEQFFGPGTRLTVL.

The rearrangement links TRBV12-5 to TRBJ2-1; TRBD2 matches at 11 bases. The CDR3 has 16 residues. J gave up 2 bases and V 0 bases, and 0 bases lay outside the gene matches. CDR1 LGHNT and CDR2 FRNRAP come from the germline V gene. CDR3 residues: CASGLVLAGAYNEQFF. The CDR3 DNA follows: TGTGCTAGTGGTTTGGTACTAGCGGGAGCCTACAATGAGCAGTTCTTC.

This chain joins TRBV5-6 and TRBJ1-3; TRBD1 matches 8 bases. This CDR3 has 17 residues. J gave up 3 bases and V 8 bases, and 16 bases lay outside the gene matches. Germline lookup yields CDR1 SGHDT and CDR2 YYEEEE. CDR3 in amino acids: CARTSPKRTGNGNTIYF. Written as DNA, the CDR3 is TGTGCCAGAACCTCACCGAAAAGGACAGGGAATGGAAACACCATATATTTT.

Comments on this clone: Within the sample, other DNA sequences also encode this same CDR3. The chain carries TRBV7-9 and TRBJ2-5; tentative D call: TRBD2 (6 bases). Trimming took off 1 base at V and 8 bases at J, with 14 bases between the two ends. In germline, CDR1 is SEHNR, CDR2 FQNEAQ (reference sequence). CDR3 length: 14 residues. The CDR3 nucleotides read TGTGCCAGCAGCTTAGGGTTGGGGGGAGAAACCCAGTACTTC. Translating it yields CASSLGLGGETQYF.

Points on this clone: Other DNA sequences within the sample encode an identical CDR3. The CDR3 reads CASSLGLGEAFF. CDR3 DNA: TGTGCCAGCAGCCTCGGGTTGGGTGAAGCTTTCTTT. The chain links TRBV11-2 to TRBJ1-1; D remains ambiguous. Germline CDR1 SGHAT, CDR2 FQNNGV. The CDR3 is made up of 12 amino acids. The ends were cut back, 5 bases at V and 7 bases at J, with 11 bases in the middle.

V is TRBV7-9 and J is TRBJ2-3, with 7 bases lining up with TRBD2. Germline CDR1 SEHNR, CDR2 FQNEAQ (reference sequence). The CDR3 is 16 residues long. Trimming took 5 bases from V and 2 from J; bases not matched to a gene: 10. Here the CDR3 DNA reads TGTGCCAGCAGCCCCGGCCGGGACTACATCACAGATACGCAGTATTTT. Its translation: CASSPGRDYITDTQYF.